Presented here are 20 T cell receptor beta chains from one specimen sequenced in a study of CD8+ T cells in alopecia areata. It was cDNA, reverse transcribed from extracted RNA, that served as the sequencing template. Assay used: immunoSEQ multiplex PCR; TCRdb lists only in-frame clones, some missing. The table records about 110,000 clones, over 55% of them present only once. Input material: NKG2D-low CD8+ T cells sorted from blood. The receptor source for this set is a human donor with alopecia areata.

The DNA of the CDR3 is TGTGCCAGCAGCTTAGGTACAGCGACTGAAGCTTTCTTT. This codes for CASSLGTATEAFF. The rearrangement links TRBV7-9 to TRBJ1-1; D ambiguous. Germline V gene data show CDR1 as SEHNR and CDR2 as FQNEAQ (reference sequence). V was pared by 1 base and J by 5 bases, with 8 bases between. The CDR3 length is 13 residues.

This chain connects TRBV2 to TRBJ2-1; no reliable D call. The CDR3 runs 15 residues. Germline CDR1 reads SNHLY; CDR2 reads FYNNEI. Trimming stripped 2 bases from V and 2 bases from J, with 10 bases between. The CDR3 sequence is CASSESPPAYNEQFF. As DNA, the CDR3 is TGTGCCAGCAGTGAATCCCCACCTGCCTACAATGAGCAGTTCTTC.

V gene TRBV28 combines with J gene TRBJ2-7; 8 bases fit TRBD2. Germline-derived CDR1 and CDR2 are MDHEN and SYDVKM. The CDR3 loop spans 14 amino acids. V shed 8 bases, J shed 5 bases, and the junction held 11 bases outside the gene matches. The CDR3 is CASSYPGRAHEQYF. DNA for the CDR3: TGTGCCAGCTCCTACCCCGGGAGGGCCCACGAGCAGTACTTC.

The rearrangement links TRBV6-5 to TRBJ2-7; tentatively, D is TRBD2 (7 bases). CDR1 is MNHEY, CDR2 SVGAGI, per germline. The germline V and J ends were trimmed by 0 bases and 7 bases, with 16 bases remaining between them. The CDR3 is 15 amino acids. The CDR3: CASSYSIGGLGEQYF. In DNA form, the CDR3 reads TGTGCCAGCAGTTACTCGATCGGGGGGCTAGGGGAGCAGTACTTC.

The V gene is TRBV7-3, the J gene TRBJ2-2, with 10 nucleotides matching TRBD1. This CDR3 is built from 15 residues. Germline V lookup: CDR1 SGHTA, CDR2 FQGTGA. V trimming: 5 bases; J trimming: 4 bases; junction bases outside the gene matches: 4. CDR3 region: CASSPRTGGTGELFF. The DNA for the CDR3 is TGTGCCAGCAGCCCACGGACAGGGGGCACCGGGGAGCTGTTTTTT.

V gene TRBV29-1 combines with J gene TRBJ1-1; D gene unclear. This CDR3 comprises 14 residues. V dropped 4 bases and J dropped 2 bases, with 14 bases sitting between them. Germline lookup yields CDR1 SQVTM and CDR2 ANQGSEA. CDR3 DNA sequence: TGCAGCGTTGGCCCCCGGGATGGCAACACTGAAGCTTTCTTT. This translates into CSVGPRDGNTEAFF.

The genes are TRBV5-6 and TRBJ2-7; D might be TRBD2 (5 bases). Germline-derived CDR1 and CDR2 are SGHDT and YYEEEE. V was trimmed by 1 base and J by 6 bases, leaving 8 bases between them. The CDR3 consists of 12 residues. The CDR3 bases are TGTGCCAGCAGCTTGTTAGCGTCCGAGCAGTACTTC. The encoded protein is CASSLLASEQYF.

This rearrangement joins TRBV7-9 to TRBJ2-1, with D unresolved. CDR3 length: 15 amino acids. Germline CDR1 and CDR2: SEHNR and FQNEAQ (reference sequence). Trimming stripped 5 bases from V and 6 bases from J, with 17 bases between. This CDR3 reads CASSGRGRASNEQFF. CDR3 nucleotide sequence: TGTGCCAGCAGCGGAAGAGGACGTGCTAGCAATGAGCAGTTCTTC.

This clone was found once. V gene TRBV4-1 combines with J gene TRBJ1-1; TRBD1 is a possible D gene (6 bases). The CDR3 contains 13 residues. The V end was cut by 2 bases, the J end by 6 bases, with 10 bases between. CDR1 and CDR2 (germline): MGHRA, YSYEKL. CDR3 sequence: CASSQPGASEAFF. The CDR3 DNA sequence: TGCGCCAGCAGCCAACCAGGGGCATCTGAAGCTTTCTTT.

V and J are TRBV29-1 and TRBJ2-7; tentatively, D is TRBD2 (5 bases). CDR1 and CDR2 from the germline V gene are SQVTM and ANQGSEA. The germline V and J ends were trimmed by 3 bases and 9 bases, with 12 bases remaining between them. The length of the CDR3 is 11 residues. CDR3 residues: CSVDDGSGQYF. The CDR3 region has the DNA TGCAGCGTTGACGACGGAAGCGGGCAGTACTTC.

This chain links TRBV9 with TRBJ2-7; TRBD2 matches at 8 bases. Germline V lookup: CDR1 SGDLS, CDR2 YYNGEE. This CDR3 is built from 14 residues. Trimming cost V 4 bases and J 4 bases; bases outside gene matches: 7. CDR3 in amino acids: CASSPSGLIYEQYF. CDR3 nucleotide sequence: TGTGCCAGCAGCCCTAGCGGGCTTATTTACGAGCAGTACTTC.

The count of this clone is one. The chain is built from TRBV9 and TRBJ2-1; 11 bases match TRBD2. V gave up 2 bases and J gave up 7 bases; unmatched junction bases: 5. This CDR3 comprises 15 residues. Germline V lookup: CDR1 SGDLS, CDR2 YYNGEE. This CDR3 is CASSVSGRAGNEQFF. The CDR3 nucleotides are TGTGCCAGCAGCGTTAGCGGGAGGGCCGGGAATGAGCAGTTCTTC.

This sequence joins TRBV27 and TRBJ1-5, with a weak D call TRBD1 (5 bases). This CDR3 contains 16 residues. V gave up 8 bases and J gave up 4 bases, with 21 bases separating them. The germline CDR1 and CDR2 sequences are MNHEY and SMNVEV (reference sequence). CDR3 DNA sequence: TGTGCCAGCGCCTCCCTCCCTCGGGGGTTGAATCAGCCCCAGCATTTT. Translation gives CASASLPRGLNQPQHF.

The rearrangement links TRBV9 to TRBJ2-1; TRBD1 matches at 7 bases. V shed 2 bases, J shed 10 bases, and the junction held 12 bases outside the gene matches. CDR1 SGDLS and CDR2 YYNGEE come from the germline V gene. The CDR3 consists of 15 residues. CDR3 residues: CASSVSGTERREQFF. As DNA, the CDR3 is TGTGCCAGCAGCGTGTCCGGGACAGAGAGGAGAGAGCAGTTCTTC.

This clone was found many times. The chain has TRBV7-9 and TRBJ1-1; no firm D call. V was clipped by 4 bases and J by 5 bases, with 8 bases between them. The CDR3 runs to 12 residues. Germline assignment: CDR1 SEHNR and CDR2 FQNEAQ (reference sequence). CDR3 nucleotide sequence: TGTGCCAGCAGCTCCGTGTTGACTGAAGCTTTCTTT. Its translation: CASSSVLTEAFF.

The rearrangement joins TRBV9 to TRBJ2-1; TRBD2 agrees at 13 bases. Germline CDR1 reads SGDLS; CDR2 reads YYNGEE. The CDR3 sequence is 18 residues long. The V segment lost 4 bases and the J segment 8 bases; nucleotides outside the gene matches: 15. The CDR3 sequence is CASSNPTTSGRAAHEQFF. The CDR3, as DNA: TGTGCCAGCAGCAACCCTACTACTAGCGGGAGGGCCGCTCATGAGCAGTTCTTC.

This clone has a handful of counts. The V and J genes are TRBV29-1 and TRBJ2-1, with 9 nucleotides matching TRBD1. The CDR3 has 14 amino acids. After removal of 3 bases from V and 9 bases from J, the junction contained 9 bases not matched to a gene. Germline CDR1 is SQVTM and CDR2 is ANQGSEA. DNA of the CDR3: TGCAGCGTTGAGGGGACAGGGATACGAGGTGAGCAGTTCTTC. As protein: CSVEGTGIRGEQFF.

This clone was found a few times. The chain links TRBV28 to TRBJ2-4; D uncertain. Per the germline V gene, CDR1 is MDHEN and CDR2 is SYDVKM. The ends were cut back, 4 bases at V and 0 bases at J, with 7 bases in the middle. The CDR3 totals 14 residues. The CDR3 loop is CASSWSRAKNIQYF. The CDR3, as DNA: TGTGCCAGCAGTTGGAGCAGAGCCAAAAACATTCAGTACTTC. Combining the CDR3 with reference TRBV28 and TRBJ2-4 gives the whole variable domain DVKVTQSSRYLVKRTGEKVFLECVQDMDHENMFWYRQDPGLGLRLIYFSYDVKMKEKGDIPEGYSVSREKKERFSLILESASTNQTSMYLCASSWSRAKNIQYFGAGTRLSVL.

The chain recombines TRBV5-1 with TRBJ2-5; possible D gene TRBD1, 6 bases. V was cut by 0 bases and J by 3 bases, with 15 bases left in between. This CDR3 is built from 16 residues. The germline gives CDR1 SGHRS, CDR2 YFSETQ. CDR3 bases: TGCGCCAGCAGCTTGGCCGGGGCAGGGACAAAAGAGACCCAGTACTTC. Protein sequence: CASSLAGAGTKETQYF.

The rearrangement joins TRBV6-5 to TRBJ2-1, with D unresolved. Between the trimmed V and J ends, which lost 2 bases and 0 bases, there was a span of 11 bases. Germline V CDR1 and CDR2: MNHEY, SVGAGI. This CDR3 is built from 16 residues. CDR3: CASSYHLLGSYNEQFF. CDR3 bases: TGTGCCAGCAGTTACCATTTGTTGGGCTCCTACAATGAGCAGTTCTTC.